This is a list of T cell receptor beta chains from one sample in a study of shared clonotypes between healthy human individuals. The repertoire was sequenced with immunoSEQ multiplex PCR; TCRdb's copy has only in-frame clones and lacks some. The data hold more than 1.2 million clones, with about 98.5% observed a single time. Sample: naive CD4+ T cells sorted from blood. These receptors were collected from a man aged 30 to 39 in good health. The CDR3 runs from the conserved cysteine through the conserved F or W. The D gene is left open where the match is weak. Only part of the rows carry a size: once, few, many, or a class if the clone is expanded.

TRBJ2-2 TRBD1 . TRBV6-6 CASSPGTGVDTGELFF TGTGCCAGCAGTCCTGGGACAGGGGTGGACACCGGGGAGCTGTTTTTT
TRBJ1-2 TRBD1 . TRBV7-3 CASSLTGGLGYGYTF TGTGCCAGCAGCCTAACAGGGGGGTTAGGGTATGGCTACACCTTC
TRBJ1-4 . . TRBV10-3 CAISDGATNEKLFF TGTGCCATCAGTGACGGGGCAACTAATGAAAAACTGTTTTTT
TRBJ2-5 TRBD1 . TRBV6-1 CASSFQGTGETQYF TGTGCCAGCAGTTTCCAAGGGACAGGAGAGACCCAGTACTTC
TRBJ2-7 TRBD1 . TRBV6-1 CASSEPGGISYEQYF TGTGCCAGCAGTGAACCAGGGGGAATCTCCTACGAGCAGTACTTC
TRBJ1-1 . . TRBV18 CASSPIRVLTYTEAFF TGTGCCAGCTCACCGATCAGGGTGCTGACGTACACTGAAGCTTTCTTT
TRBJ2-5 . . TRBV5-4 CASSLGAGFQETQYF TGTGCCAGCAGCTTGGGGGCAGGGTTCCAAGAGACCCAGTACTTC
TRBJ2-7 . once TRBV7-2 CASSLATRYEQYF TGTGCCAGCAGCTTAGCGACAAGGTACGAGCAGTACTTC
TRBJ1-5 TRBD1 . TRBV5-4 CASSEQGNSNQPQHF TGTGCCAGCAGCGAACAGGGGAACAGCAATCAGCCCCAGCATTTT
TRBJ1-2 . few TRBV18 CASSPDSNYGYTF TGTGCCAGCTCACCGGACAGTAACTATGGCTACACCTTC
TRBJ2-3 TRBD2 . TRBV7-8 CASTPRPTSGRGTDTQYF TGTGCCAGCACGCCGCGGCCCACTAGCGGAAGGGGCACAGATACGCAGTATTTT
TRBJ1-1 . . TRBV5-1 CASSLGSGPLNTEAFF TGCGCCAGCAGCTTGGGTTCAGGGCCCCTGAACACTGAAGCTTTCTTT
TRBJ2-7 . . TRBV28 CASSPGGGGLRGVHEQYF TGTGCCAGCAGCCCCGGGGGAGGGGGGCTCCGGGGTGTCCACGAGCAGTACTTC
TRBJ2-7 . . TRBV18 CASSPGGQGEDEQYF TGTGCCAGCTCACCAGGAGGCCAGGGGGAGGACGAGCAGTACTTC
TRBJ2-5 . . TRBV28 CASSWDWGAKTQYF TGTGCCAGCAGTTGGGACTGGGGGGCGAAGACCCAGTACTTC
TRBJ2-1 TRBD2 . TRBV7-9 CASSLPSGVAGGRRDEQFF TGTGCCAGCAGCTTGCCCAGCGGGGTAGCGGGAGGGCGACGAGATGAGCAGTTCTTC
TRBJ1-4 TRBD1 . TRBV4-1 CASSQGQGNEKLFF TGCGCCAGCAGCCAAGGACAGGGGAATGAAAAACTGTTTTTT
TRBJ1-2 . . TRBV28 CASSFVYRIIASNYGYTF TGTGCCAGCAGTTTTGTCTACAGGATCATCGCCTCTAACTATGGCTACACCTTC
TRBJ1-5 . . TRBV18 CASSRGRDKNQPQHF TGTGCCAGCTCACGAGGCCGGGACAAAAATCAGCCCCAGCATTTT
TRBJ1-1 TRBD1 . TRBV11-3 CASSGQGTEAFF TGTGCCAGCAGCGGACAGGGTACTGAAGCTTTCTTT
TRBJ2-5 TRBD2 . TRBV5-1 CASTPGLARQETQYF TGCGCCAGCACCCCGGGACTAGCGCGCCAAGAGACCCAGTACTTC
TRBJ2-4 . . TRBV7-8 CASSLFSLEDIQYF TGTGCCAGCAGCTTATTTTCTCTGGAGGACATTCAGTACTTC
TRBJ1-1 TRBD1 . TRBV5-1 CASSWGPGTGADTEAFF TGCGCCAGCAGCTGGGGCCCTGGGACAGGGGCTGACACTGAAGCTTTCTTT
TRBJ2-2 . once TRBV5-5 CASSLEIIFDRINTGELFF TGTGCCAGCAGCCTTGAAATAATATTCGACAGGATCAACACCGGGGAGCTGTTTTTT
TRBJ2-7 . . TRBV27 CARSYEQYF TGTGCCAGATCCTACGAGCAGTACTTC
TRBJ2-3 . . TRBV2 CASSEASLPYTDTQYF TGTGCCAGCAGTGAAGCGTCCCTTCCCTACACAGATACGCAGTATTTT
TRBJ2-3 . once TRBV5-1 CASSLAVGTDTQYF TGCGCCAGCAGCTTGGCTGTGGGTACAGATACGCAGTATTTT
TRBJ2-1 . once TRBV5-1 CASSSRGAGGRNNEQFF TGCGCCAGCAGCTCCAGGGGGGCCGGCGGGCGGAACAATGAGCAGTTCTTC
TRBJ2-6 . . TRBV10-2 CATQPAGANVLTF TGCGCCACCCAGCCGGCTGGGGCCAACGTCCTGACTTTC
TRBJ2-3 TRBD1 . TRBV6-1 CASSESTGAGTQYF TGTGCCAGCAGTGAGTCTACAGGGGCAGGGACGCAGTATTTT
TRBJ2-7 . . TRBV2 CASSFEQGYEQYF TGTGCCAGCAGTTTCGAACAGGGATACGAGCAGTACTTC
TRBJ1-5 . . TRBV4-1 CASSPRETNQPQHF TGCGCCAGCAGCCCCAGGGAAACCAATCAGCCCCAGCATTTT
TRBJ2-1 . . TRBV28 CASSFLGNNEQFF TGTGCCAGCAGTTTTCTGGGAAACAATGAGCAGTTCTTC
TRBJ2-7 . . TRBV10-2 CASSGAGTVYEQYF TGCGCCAGCAGTGGGGCAGGGACGGTCTACGAGCAGTACTTC
TRBJ1-1 . once TRBV6-1 CASSEELGRMNTEAFF TGTGCCAGCAGTGAAGAGTTAGGGAGGATGAACACTGAAGCTTTCTTT
TRBJ2-7 . . TRBV11-2 CASSLDISRSYEQYF TGTGCCAGCAGCTTAGATATAAGCAGGTCCTACGAGCAGTACTTC
TRBJ2-1 TRBD2 . TRBV28 CASSRLAGEYNEQFF TGTGCCAGCAGCCGACTAGCGGGAGAGTACAATGAGCAGTTCTTC
TRBJ1-4 . . TRBV28 CASSGTGGRIEKLFF TGTGCCAGCAGTGGGACCGGGGGGAGGATTGAAAAACTGTTTTTT
TRBJ2-7 . . TRBV7-9 CASSSQGTHTGQYF TGTGCCAGCAGCTCACAAGGGACCCATACTGGGCAGTACTTC
TRBJ2-7 . . TRBV5-1 CASRRTSDYEQYF TGCGCCAGCCGTCGGACGTCCGACTACGAGCAGTACTTC
TRBJ1-5 . . TRBV5-1 CASSLDVGYLPQHF TGCGCCAGCAGCTTGGATGTCGGCTACTTGCCCCAGCATTTT
TRBJ2-3 TRBD2 . TRBV6-7 CASSWTSGDTDTQYF TGTGCCAGCAGTTGGACTAGCGGGGACACAGATACGCAGTATTTT
TRBJ2-3 TRBD1 . TRBV27 CASSLGQGATDTQYF TGTGCCAGCAGTTTGGGACAGGGGGCGACAGATACGCAGTATTTT
TRBJ2-1 . . TRBV5-1 CASSSLYNEQFF TGCGCCAGCAGCTCCCTGTACAATGAGCAGTTCTTC
TRBJ2-6 TRBD1 . TRBV30 CAWSSTGVVSGANVLTF TGTGCCTGGAGTTCGACAGGGGTTGTTTCTGGGGCCAACGTCCTGACTTTC
TRBJ2-3 . . TRBV15 CATSSRPGPSTDTQYF TGTGCCACCAGCTCCCGACCAGGGCCTAGCACAGATACGCAGTATTTT
TRBJ2-3 TRBD2 . TRBV11-2 CASSSLAGGLGADTQYF TGTGCCAGCAGCTCTCTAGCGGGAGGGCTGGGGGCCGATACGCAGTATTTT
TRBJ2-1 . . TRBV4-1 CASSQERHQLYNEQFF TGCGCCAGCAGCCAAGAACGGCACCAACTCTACAATGAGCAGTTCTTC
TRBJ1-1 TRBD1 . TRBV5-1 CASSLIQGAINTEAFF TGCGCCAGCAGCTTGATACAGGGGGCGATCAACACTGAAGCTTTCTTT
TRBJ2-1 . . TRBV4-1 CASSQDGITRQFF TGCGCCAGCAGCCAAGACGGGATTACTAGGCAGTTCTTC
TRBJ2-3 . . TRBV30 CAWAFGYTDTQYF TGTGCCTGGGCTTTTGGGTACACAGATACGCAGTATTTT
TRBJ2-3 TRBD2 . TRBV11-2 CASSTGTSGVGTDTQYF TGTGCCAGCAGCACCGGGACTAGCGGGGTGGGCACAGATACGCAGTATTTT
TRBJ1-3 TRBD1 . TRBV10-2 CASRGTASGNTIYF TGCGCCAGCAGGGGGACAGCCTCTGGAAACACCATATATTTT